The TCR beta chain described here comes from a study of OX40 agonist ivuxolimab in advanced cancers. As for the study in general: The treatment was a fully human IgG2 OX40 agonist, ivuxolimab. Of the participants, approximately 38% had some prior anti-PD-1, anti-PD-L1 or anti-CTLA-4 therapy, which was allowed.

Some clones are missing from TCRdb's copy, which holds only in-frame ones; the method was immunoSEQ multiplex PCR. The sample lists some 77,000 clones; approximately 92% were seen once. Germline CDR1 SQVTM, CDR2 ANQGSEA. J was trimmed by 7 bases and V by 0 bases; bases with no gene match: 13. CDR3 length equals 16 residues. Broader study findings: Doses of 0.1 to 3.0 mg/kg were accompanied by clonal expansion of CD4+ and CD8+ blood T cells by week 6. Researchers report that CD8+ T cells had, on average, more expanded clones than CD4+.

With regard to this clone: The antigen remains undetermined.

The chain has TRBV29-1 and TRBJ2-7; 9 nucleotides match TRBD1. This specimen consisted of CD4+ or CD8+ T cells sorted from blood, obtained in a trial of the OX40 agonist ivuxolimab. The source of this sequence is an adult with an advanced solid tumor such as melanoma, head and neck, liver or kidney cancer. The CDR3 bases are TGCAGCGTTGAAGAGATCGCGGCGGGACAGGGTGGGGAGCAGTACTTC. This translates into CSVEEIAAGQGGEQYF.